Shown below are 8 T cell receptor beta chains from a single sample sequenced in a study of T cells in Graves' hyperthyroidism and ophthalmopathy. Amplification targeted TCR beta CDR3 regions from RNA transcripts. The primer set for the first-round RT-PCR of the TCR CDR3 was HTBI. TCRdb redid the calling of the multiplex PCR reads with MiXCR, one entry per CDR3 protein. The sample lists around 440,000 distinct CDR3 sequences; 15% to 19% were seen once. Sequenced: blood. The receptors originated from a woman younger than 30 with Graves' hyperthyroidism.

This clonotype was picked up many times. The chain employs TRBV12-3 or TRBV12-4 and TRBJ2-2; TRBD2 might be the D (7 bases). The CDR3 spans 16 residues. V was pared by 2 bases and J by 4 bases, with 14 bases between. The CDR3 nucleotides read TGTGCCAGCAGTTTAAACCGGGGGGCGGGCACCGGGGAGCTGTTTTTT. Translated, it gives CASSLNRGAGTGELFF.

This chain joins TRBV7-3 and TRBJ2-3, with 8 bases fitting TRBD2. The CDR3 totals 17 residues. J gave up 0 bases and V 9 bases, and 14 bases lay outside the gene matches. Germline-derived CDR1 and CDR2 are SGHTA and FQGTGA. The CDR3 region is CASRRRSAGGSTDTQYF. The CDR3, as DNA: TGTGCCAGTAGACGAAGGTCGGCGGGAGGTAGCACAGATACGCAGTATTTT.

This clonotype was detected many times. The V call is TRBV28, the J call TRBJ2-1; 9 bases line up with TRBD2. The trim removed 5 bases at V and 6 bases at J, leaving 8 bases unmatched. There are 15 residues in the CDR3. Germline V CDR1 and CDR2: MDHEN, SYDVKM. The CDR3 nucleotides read TGTGCCAGCAGTCAACCCGGGACTAGCCCCAATGAGCAGTTCTTC. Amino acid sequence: CASSQPGTSPNEQFF.

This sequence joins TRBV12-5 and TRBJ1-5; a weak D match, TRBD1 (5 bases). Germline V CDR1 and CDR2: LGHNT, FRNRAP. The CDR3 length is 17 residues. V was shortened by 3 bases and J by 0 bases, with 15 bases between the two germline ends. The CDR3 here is CASGFRVWGDSNQPQHF. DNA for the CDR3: TGTGCTAGTGGTTTTCGTGTTTGGGGGGATAGCAATCAGCCCCAGCATTTT.

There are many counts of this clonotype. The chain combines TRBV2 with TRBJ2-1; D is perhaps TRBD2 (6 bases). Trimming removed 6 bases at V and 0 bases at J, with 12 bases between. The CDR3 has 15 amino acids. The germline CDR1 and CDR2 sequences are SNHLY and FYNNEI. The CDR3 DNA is TGTGCCAGCAGGGTGGCGGGAAGCTCCTACAATGAGCAGTTCTTC. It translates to CASRVAGSSYNEQFF.

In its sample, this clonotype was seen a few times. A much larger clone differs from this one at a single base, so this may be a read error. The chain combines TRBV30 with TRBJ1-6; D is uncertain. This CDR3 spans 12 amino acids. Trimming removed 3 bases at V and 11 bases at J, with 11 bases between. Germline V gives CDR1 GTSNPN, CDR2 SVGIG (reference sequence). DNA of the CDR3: TGTGCCTGGAGGCCTTCGGATCCACCCCTCCACTTT. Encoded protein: CAWRPSDPPLHF.

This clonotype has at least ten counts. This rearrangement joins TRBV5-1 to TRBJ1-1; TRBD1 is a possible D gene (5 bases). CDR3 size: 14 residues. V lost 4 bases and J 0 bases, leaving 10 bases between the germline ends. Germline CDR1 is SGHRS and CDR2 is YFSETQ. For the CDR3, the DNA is TGCGCCAGCAGCACGGACACCATGAACACTGAAGCTTTCTTT. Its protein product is CASSTDTMNTEAFF. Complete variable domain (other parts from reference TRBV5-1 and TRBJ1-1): KAGVTQTPRYLIKTRGQQVTLSCSPISGHRSVSWYQQTPGQGLQFLFEYFSETQRNKGNFPGRFSGRQFSNSRSEMNVSTLELGDSALYLCASSTDTMNTEAFFGQGTRLTVV.

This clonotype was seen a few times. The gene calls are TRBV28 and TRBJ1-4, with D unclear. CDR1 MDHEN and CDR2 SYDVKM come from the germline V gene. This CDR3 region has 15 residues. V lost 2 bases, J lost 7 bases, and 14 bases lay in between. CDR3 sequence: CASSLPGRHTEKLFF. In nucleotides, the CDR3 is TGTGCCAGCAGTTTACCGGGCCGTCATACTGAAAAACTGTTTTTT.